A single sample is the source of the 20 T cell receptor beta chains below, sequenced in a study of Graves' ophthalmopathy and Graves' hyperthyroidism. Amplification of TCR beta CDR3 regions used RNA transcripts. HTBI primers served in a first-round RT-PCR, which a second-round multiplex PCR followed. TCRdb passed the multiplex PCR reads through MiXCR, listing each CDR3 protein once. The repertoire consists of 600,000 to 650,000 distinct CDR3 sequences, with 22% occurring once and the leading ten covering around 7%. Sequenced material: peripheral blood. Receptors were obtained from a woman aged 18-29 years with stable Graves' hyperthyroidism. Some clones in this sample may be carry-over from other donors' samples.

This clonotype occurred a few times. The genes are TRBV5-1 and TRBJ2-6; D uncertain. Germline CDR1 SGHRS, CDR2 YFSETQ. V was pared by 0 bases and J by 0 bases, with 10 bases between. The length of the CDR3 is 17 residues. This CDR3 reads CASSLAADFSGANVLTF. For the CDR3, the DNA is TGCGCCAGCAGCTTGGCGGCAGATTTCTCTGGGGCCAACGTCCTGACTTTC.

Ten or more counts support this clonotype. The chain joins TRBV2 to TRBJ1-1; D gene ambiguous. This CDR3 spans 13 amino acids. Germline V lookup: CDR1 SNHLY, CDR2 FYNNEI. Trimming shortened V by 4 bases and J by 4 bases, and 10 bases separated the two germline ends. CDR3 coding DNA: TGTGCCAGCAGTGGAAGTGTGCGCACTGAAGCTTTCTTT. Residues: CASSGSVRTEAFF. Drawing the rest from reference TRBV2 and TRBJ1-1, the complete variable domain is EPEVTQTPSHQVTQMGQEVILRCVPISNHLYFYWYRQILGQKVEFLVSFYNNEISEKSEIFDDQFSVERPDGSNFTLKIRSTKLEDSAMYFCASSGSVRTEAFFGQGTRLTVV.

The CDR3: CSARGTGRETQYF. As DNA, the CDR3 is TGCAGTGCTAGGGGGACAGGGCGGGAGACCCAGTACTTC. The chain links TRBV20-1 to TRBJ2-5, with 9 bases fitting TRBD1. Germline V gene sequence: CDR1 DFQATT, CDR2 SNEGSKA (reference sequence). With V trimmed by 3 bases and J by 5 bases, 4 bases remained unmatched. The CDR3 is 13 residues long.

The rearrangement links TRBV19 to TRBJ1-1; unclear D gene. CDR1 is LNHDA, CDR2 SQIVND, per germline (reference sequence). This CDR3 comprises 14 residues. Trimming removed 6 bases at V and 0 bases at J, with 11 bases between. The CDR3 bases are TGTGCCAGTAGGCCCGGCACCTTGAACACTGAAGCTTTCTTT. Residues: CASRPGTLNTEAFF.

This clonotype was seen many times. This chain joins TRBV6-2 or TRBV6-3 and TRBJ2-7; weak D call: TRBD1 (6 bases). The CDR3 has 18 amino acids. V was pared by 0 bases and J by 5 bases, with 23 bases between. Germline CDR1 is MNHEY and CDR2 is SVGEGT. Here the CDR3 reads CASSYSGVVPRDNHEQYF. CDR3 bases: TGTGCCAGCAGTTACTCGGGGGTGGTTCCCCGGGACAACCACGAGCAGTACTTC.

The chain carries TRBV19 and TRBJ2-7; TRBD1 matches at 7 bases. CDR1 and CDR2 (germline): LNHDA, SQIVND (reference sequence). Losses at the gene ends were 3 bases for V and 2 bases for J; bases not matched to a gene: 7. CDR3 size: 15 residues. Here the CDR3 DNA reads TGTGCCAGTAGTATGGGAGAGGGACAGACCTACGAGCAGTACTTC. Translated: CASSMGEGQTYEQYF.

The V and J genes are TRBV27 and TRBJ1-2; D ambiguous. This CDR3 spans 17 amino acids. Germline V CDR1 and CDR2: MNHEY, SMNVEV (reference sequence). V lost 6 bases and J 2 bases, leaving 22 bases between the germline ends. The CDR3 is CASSRTLPQVGNYGYTF. The CDR3 region has the DNA TGTGCCAGCAGCCGCACCTTACCTCAAGTGGGAAACTATGGCTACACCTTC.

Ten or more counts support this clonotype. The V gene is TRBV12-5, the J gene TRBJ2-7; TRBD1 might be the D (5 bases). Germline CDR1 reads LGHNT; CDR2 reads FRNRAP. The CDR3 is 19 residues long. The V gene lost 0 bases and the J gene lost 3 bases, with 24 bases spanning the gap. CDR3 nucleotides: TGTGCTAGTGGTTTGGTATTTGGGGCCTCGGTTTTTATGGGCTACGAGCAGTACTTC. Protein product: CASGLVFGASVFMGYEQYF.

Here the CDR3 reads CAWSVGTAINQPQHF. CDR3 DNA sequence: TGTGCCTGGAGTGTCGGCACAGCAATCAATCAGCCCCAGCATTTT. V is TRBV30 and J is TRBJ1-5; D remains unclear. The CDR3 is 15 amino acids. Trimming removed 0 bases at V and 3 bases at J, with 12 bases between. Per germline, CDR1 GTSNPN and CDR2 SVGIG (reference sequence).

As for this clonotype: A much bigger clone sits one base away, suggesting this may be a read error. Since no conserved phenylalanine or tryptophan closes the CDR3, a read error is the likely cause. This rearrangement joins TRBV30 to TRBJ2-2, with a tentative D call TRBD2 (5 bases). There are 14 residues in the CDR3. V lost 3 bases and J 8 bases, leaving 16 bases between the germline ends. CDR1 and CDR2 (germline): GTSNPN, SVGIG (reference sequence). CDR3 sequence reads: CAWREQISGGELFY. CDR3 bases: TGTGCCTGGAGAGAACAGATCAGCGGAGGGGAGCTGTTTTAT.

V gene TRBV6-1 combines with J gene TRBJ1-1, with D unclear. The CDR3 totals 12 residues. The germline V and J ends were trimmed by 6 bases and 3 bases, with 8 bases remaining between them. Germline CDR1 and CDR2: MNHNS and SASEGT. The CDR3 DNA is TGTGCCAGCAGGGACGGTTACACTGAAGCTTTCTTT. It is translated as CASRDGYTEAFF.

This clonotype was seen many times. V usage is TRBV6-5 and J usage is TRBJ2-7; D gene uncertain. V was clipped by 6 bases and J by 2 bases, with 8 bases between them. There are 12 residues in the CDR3. Germline CDR1 and CDR2: MNHEY and SVGAGI. CDR3 sequence reads: CASSNSPYEQYF. CDR3 bases: TGTGCCAGCAGCAACAGCCCCTACGAGCAGTACTTC.

This clonotype was counted between two and nine times. The chain combines TRBV29-1 with TRBJ2-5, with D perhaps matching TRBD1 (5 bases). The V gene's germline CDR1 is SQVTM and CDR2 ANQGSEA. The CDR3 spans 14 residues. V lost 4 bases to trimming and J lost 5 bases, with 17 bases between them. CDR3 nucleotides: TGCAGCGTTGCCCCTCGGTGGGGCCGGGAGACCCAGTACTTC. Its translation is CSVAPRWGRETQYF.

This clonotype was detected many times. The gene calls are TRBV11-2 and TRBJ1-2; tentative D call: TRBD1 (5 bases). Per germline, CDR1 SGHAT and CDR2 FQNNGV. Trimming pared 5 bases from V and 3 bases from J, leaving 10 bases between. The CDR3 length is 13 residues. The CDR3 nucleotides are TGTGCCAGCAGCGAGCCAGGGTACTATGGCTACACCTTC. Its translation is CASSEPGYYGYTF.

Note on this clonotype: One junction end disagrees with the germline gene, perhaps due to a read error. The rearrangement uses TRBV10-3 and TRBJ1-6; weak D call: TRBD1 (5 bases). CDR1 ENHRY and CDR2 SYGVKD come from the germline V gene. The CDR3 runs to 15 residues. CDR3 coding DNA: TGTGCCATCATTGAGGGGTCAGTCTACAATTCACCCCTCCACTTT. It yields the protein CAIIEGSVYNSPLHF.

The gene calls are TRBV3-1 and TRBJ2-7, with 8 bases matching TRBD1. This CDR3 region has 16 residues. Per germline, CDR1 LGHDT and CDR2 YNNKEL (reference sequence). V lost 3 bases, J lost 2 bases, and 9 bases stayed unmatched. CDR3 in DNA: TGTGCCAGCAGCCATTTATCGGGACAGGTAACCTACGAGCAGTACTTC. Its translation: CASSHLSGQVTYEQYF.

The chain couples TRBV12-3 or TRBV12-4 to TRBJ2-7, with 8 positions matching TRBD1. J was trimmed by 3 bases and V by 6 bases; bases with no gene match: 7. CDR3 length: 14 amino acids. The chain's CDR3 is CASSWGQAFYEQYF. The CDR3 DNA follows: TGTGCCAGCAGCTGGGGACAGGCGTTCTACGAGCAGTACTTC.

This clonotype occurred many times. This chain joins TRBV30 and TRBJ1-1, with 7 positions matching TRBD1. The CDR3 runs to 12 residues. The junction had 7 bases not matched to a gene; V was cut back by 7 bases and J by 5 bases. Germline values: CDR1 GTSNPN, CDR2 SVGIG (reference sequence). CDR3 amino acids: CASNRGGTEAFF. The CDR3 bases are TGTGCCTCCAACAGGGGAGGAACTGAAGCTTTCTTT. The whole variable domain, filled in from reference TRBV30 and TRBJ1-1, reads SQTIHQWPATLVQPVGSPLSLECTVEGTSNPNLYWYRQAAGRGLQLLFYSVGIGQISSEVPQNLSASRPQDRQFILSSKKLLLSDSGFYLCASNRGGTEAFFGQGTRLTVV.

For this clonotype: This may stem from a read error, because a much larger clone lies one nucleotide away. V gene TRBV2 combines with J gene TRBJ1-1; possible D gene TRBD1, 5 bases. Germline CDR1 is SNHLY and CDR2 is FYNNEI. This CDR3 has 12 residues. CDR3 nucleotide sequence: TGTTCCAGCAGTGACAGCAGGCCTGAAGCTTTCTTT. Residues: CSSSDSRPEAFF.

This clonotype showed up many times. The chain recombines TRBV6-2 or TRBV6-3 with TRBJ2-7; 9 bases agree with TRBD2. The CDR3 runs to 19 residues. The V and J ends lost 6 bases and 0 bases, in that order; junction bases with no gene match: 18. Germline CDR1 reads MNHEY; CDR2 reads SVGEGT. The CDR3 region has the DNA TGTGCCAGCAGCCCTTGGAATCCTGGCGGGGGGGCGAGCTCCTACGAGCAGTACTTC. It encodes CASSPWNPGGGASSYEQYF.